This TCR beta chain was identified during a study of blood T cells in healthy people across ages. Combining a sample-barcoded 5' primer with a J-beta primer mix, a second PCR ran for roughly 7 to 12 cycles. MiXCR was run by TCRdb on the 5' RACE reads, yielding one entry per CDR3 protein. The repertoire holds some 760,000 distinct CDR3 sequences, with more than 20% as singletons. This clonotype appeared a few times. The V gene lost 8 bases and the J gene lost 1 base, with 12 bases spanning the gap. Germline CDR1 is ENHRY and CDR2 is SYGVKD. The CDR3 loop spans 14 amino acids. These same records also appear under a second study, on T cells of mothers and their children.

The sequencing sample was made of blood. The chain couples TRBV10-3 to TRBJ1-3; D unresolved. The receptor's source is a boy aged 10-17 years in good health. The CDR3 reads CAIVADRSGNTIYF. The CDR3 coding sequence is TGTGCCATCGTGGCCGACCGATCTGGAAACACCATATATTTT.